At least ten counts were recorded for the clone carrying this T cell receptor (beta chain). TCR beta CDR3 regions were amplified from RNA transcripts. With the HTBI primer set, the TCR CDR3 went through a first round of RT-PCR. Each CDR3 protein is one row after TCRdb ran MiXCR on the multiplex PCR reads. The table has over 120,000 distinct CDR3 sequences, around 20% seen once; the top ten hold roughly 71%. This sample is drawn from a study of T cells in Graves' hyperthyroidism and ophthalmopathy. CDR3 size: 14 residues. Germline V gives CDR1 MDHEN, CDR2 SYDVKM. V dropped 5 bases and J dropped 0 bases, with 10 bases sitting between them.

The sequence derives from a woman aged 45-65 years with Graves' hyperthyroidism that later progressed to Graves' ophthalmopathy. The chain uses TRBV28 and TRBJ1-1; D is unresolved. Material: blood. The CDR3 nucleotides are TGTGCCAGCAGTGAGGCAGGTTTGAACACTGAAGCTTTCTTT. The encoded protein is CASSEAGLNTEAFF.